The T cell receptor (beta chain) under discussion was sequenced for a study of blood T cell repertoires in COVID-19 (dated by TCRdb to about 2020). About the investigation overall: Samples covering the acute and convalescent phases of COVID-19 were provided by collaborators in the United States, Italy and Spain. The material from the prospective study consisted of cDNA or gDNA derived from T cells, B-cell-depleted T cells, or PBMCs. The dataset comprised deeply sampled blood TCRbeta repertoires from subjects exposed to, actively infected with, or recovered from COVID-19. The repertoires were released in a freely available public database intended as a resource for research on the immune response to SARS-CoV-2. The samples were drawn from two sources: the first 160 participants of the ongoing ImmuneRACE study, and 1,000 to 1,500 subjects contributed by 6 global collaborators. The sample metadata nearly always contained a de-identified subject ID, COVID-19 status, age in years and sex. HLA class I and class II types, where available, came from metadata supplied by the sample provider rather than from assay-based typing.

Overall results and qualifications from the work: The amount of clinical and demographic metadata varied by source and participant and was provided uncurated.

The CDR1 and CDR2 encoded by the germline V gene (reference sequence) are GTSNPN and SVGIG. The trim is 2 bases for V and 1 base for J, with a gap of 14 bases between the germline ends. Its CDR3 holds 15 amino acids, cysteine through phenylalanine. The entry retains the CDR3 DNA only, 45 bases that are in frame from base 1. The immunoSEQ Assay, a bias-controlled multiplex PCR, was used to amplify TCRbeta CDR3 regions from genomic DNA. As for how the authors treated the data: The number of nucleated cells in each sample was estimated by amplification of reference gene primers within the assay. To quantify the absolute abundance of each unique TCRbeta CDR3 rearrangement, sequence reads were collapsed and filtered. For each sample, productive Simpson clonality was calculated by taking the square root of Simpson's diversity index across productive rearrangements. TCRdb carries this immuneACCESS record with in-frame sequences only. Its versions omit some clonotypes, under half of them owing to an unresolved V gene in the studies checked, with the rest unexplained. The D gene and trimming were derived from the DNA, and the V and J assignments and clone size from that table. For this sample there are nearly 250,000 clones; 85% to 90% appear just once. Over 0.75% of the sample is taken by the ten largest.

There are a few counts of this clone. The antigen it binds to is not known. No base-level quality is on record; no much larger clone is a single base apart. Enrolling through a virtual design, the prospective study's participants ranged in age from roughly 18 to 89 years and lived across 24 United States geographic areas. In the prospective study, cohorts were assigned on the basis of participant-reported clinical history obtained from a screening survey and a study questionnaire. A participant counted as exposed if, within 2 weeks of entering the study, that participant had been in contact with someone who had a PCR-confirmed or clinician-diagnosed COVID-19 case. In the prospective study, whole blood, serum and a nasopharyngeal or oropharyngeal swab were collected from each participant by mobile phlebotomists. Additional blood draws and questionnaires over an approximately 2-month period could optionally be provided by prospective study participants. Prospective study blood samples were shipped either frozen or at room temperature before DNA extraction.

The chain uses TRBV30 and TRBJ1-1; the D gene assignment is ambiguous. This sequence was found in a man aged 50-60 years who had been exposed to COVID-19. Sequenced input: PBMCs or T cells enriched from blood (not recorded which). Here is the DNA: TGTGCCTGGAGTACCCTCCGGGGTACGAACACTGAAGCTTTCTTT. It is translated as CAWSTLRGTNTEAFF.